The rows below give T cell receptor beta chains drawn from one sample of a study of blood T cell repertoires in COVID-19. Assay used: immunoSEQ multiplex PCR; TCRdb lists only in-frame clones, some missing. The sample records 370,000 or so clones, around 87% being singletons. The sample comprised PBMCs or T cells enriched from blood (not recorded which). The receptor source for this set is a young man who had recovered from COVID-19. The CDR3 runs from the conserved cysteine through the conserved F or W. The order of the fields is V gene, clone size, D gene, J gene, CDR3 protein, CDR3 DNA. The D gene is left open where the match is weak. Clone size appears in some rows only: once, few, many, or a class for an expanded clone.

>TRBV7-8|once|TRBD2|TRBJ2-3
CASSPAGLAGGRRTDTQYF
TGTGCCAGCAGCCCAGCCGGACTAGCGGGGGGGCGACGCACAGATACGCAGTATTTT
>TRBV2|-|-|TRBJ2-7
CASSRTGSEQYF
TGTGCCAGCAGCCGAACAGGGAGCGAGCAGTACTTC
>TRBV12-3/TRBV12-4|-|-|TRBJ2-7
CASSSRSQEQYF
TGTGCCAGCAGCTCTCGCTCACAGGAGCAGTACTTC
>TRBV27|once|-|TRBJ1-3
CASSQGPGNTIYF
TGTGCCAGCAGCCAGGGGCCTGGAAACACCATATATTTT
>TRBV7-9|-|-|TRBJ2-7
CASSLGAQVFSYEQYF
TGTGCCAGCAGCTTAGGGGCACAGGTTTTCTCCTACGAGCAGTACTTC
>TRBV9|once|TRBD1|TRBJ1-2
CASSVGQGWNYGYTF
TGTGCCAGCAGCGTCGGACAGGGTTGGAACTATGGCTACACCTTC
>TRBV27|-|TRBD1|TRBJ1-1
CASSLSISVRTGEAFF
TGTGCCAGCAGTTTATCAATCTCGGTTAGGACAGGTGAAGCTTTCTTT
>TRBV5-1|-|-|TRBJ1-4
CASSLATGGNEKLFF
TGCGCCAGCAGCTTGGCAACCGGCGGGAATGAAAAACTGTTTTTT
>TRBV4-1|-|-|TRBJ1-2
CASSQARGADGYTF
TGCGCCAGCAGCCAAGCCAGGGGTGCGGATGGCTACACCTTC
>TRBV9|-|-|TRBJ1-5
CASSVAAGDQPQHF
TGTGCCAGCAGCGTAGCTGCGGGGGACCAGCCCCAGCATTTT
>TRBV20-1|-|-|TRBJ2-7
CSASNTGTSTYEQYF
TGCAGTGCTAGTAACACCGGGACTTCAACCTACGAGCAGTACTTC
>TRBV5-1|-|-|TRBJ1-3
CASSLGPGRDTIYF
TGCGCCAGCAGCTTGGGACCGGGAAGGGACACCATATATTTT
>TRBV10-3|once|-|TRBJ2-7
CAIRGGILYEQYF
TGTGCCATCAGAGGGGGAATCCTCTACGAGCAGTACTTC
>TRBV29-1|-|-|TRBJ1-2
CSGRGAFWGYTF
TGCAGCGGGAGGGGCGCCTTCTGGGGCTACACCTTC
>TRBV6-5|-|-|TRBJ2-7
CASRNLGSYEQYF
TGTGCCAGCAGGAACCTCGGGTCTTACGAGCAGTACTTC
>TRBV7-6|-|-|TRBJ1-1
CASGPLQGLNPEAFF
TGTGCCAGTGGTCCCCTACAGGGTCTTAATCCTGAAGCTTTCTTT
>TRBV3-1/TRBV3-2|-|TRBD1|TRBJ1-2
CASSHQWGTGDMAGYTF
TGTGCCAGCAGCCATCAGTGGGGGACAGGGGACATGGCTGGCTACACCTTC
>TRBV11-3|-|TRBD1|TRBJ2-2
CASSPGQGYEAGELFF
TGTGCCAGCAGCCCAGGACAGGGATATGAGGCCGGGGAGCTGTTTTTT
>TRBV5-1|-|-|TRBJ1-1
CASSPGQLDTEAFF
TGCGCCAGCAGCCCCGGACAGCTGGACACTGAAGCTTTCTTT
>TRBV30|-|TRBD1|TRBJ1-1
CAWSTGTTGGDSEAFF
TGTGCCTGGAGCACAGGAACCACAGGGGGAGACTCTGAAGCTTTCTTT
>TRBV6-5|-|-|TRBJ1-3
CASRVHQAGNTIYF
TGTGCCAGCAGAGTACATCAGGCTGGAAACACCATATATTTT
>TRBV10-1|-|-|TRBJ1-1
CASRVAENTEAFF
TGCGCCAGCAGGGTGGCGGAGAACACTGAAGCTTTCTTT
>TRBV5-6|-|TRBD1|TRBJ1-2
CASSLGTGISYGYTF
TGTGCCAGCAGCTTGGGGACAGGGATTTCTTATGGCTACACCTTC
>TRBV30|-|TRBD1|TRBJ1-4
CAWSFDRGYEKLFF
TGTGCCTGGAGTTTCGACAGGGGGTATGAAAAACTGTTTTTT
>TRBV18|-|-|TRBJ1-1
CASSPTGTEAFF
TGTGCCAGCTCCCCGACGGGCACTGAAGCTTTCTTT
>TRBV19|-|TRBD1|TRBJ2-1
CASSRQGRQFF
TGTGCCAGTAGTAGACAGGGAAGGCAGTTCTTC
>TRBV6-1|-|TRBD1|TRBJ2-6
CASSATPTGVIAGANVLTF
TGTGCCAGCAGTGCCACCCCAACAGGGGTTATTGCTGGGGCCAACGTCCTGACTTTC
>TRBV19|-|-|TRBJ2-1
CASSMGPYSSYNEQFF
TGTGCCAGTAGTATGGGTCCCTACAGCTCCTACAATGAGCAGTTCTTC
>TRBV9|once|TRBD2|TRBJ2-3
CASSVGSGGADTQYF
TGTGCCAGCAGCGTAGGGAGCGGGGGGGCGGATACGCAGTATTTT
>TRBV4-2|-|TRBD2|TRBJ2-1
CASSSGGANNEQFF
TGTGCCAGCAGTAGCGGGGGGGCAAACAATGAGCAGTTCTTC
>TRBV5-1|-|-|TRBJ1-1
CASSLEGLGGTEAFF
TGCGCCAGCAGCTTGGAGGGGTTGGGGGGGACTGAAGCTTTCTTT
>TRBV12-3/TRBV12-4|once|-|TRBJ2-7
CASSLEGLHEQYF
TGTGCCAGCAGTTTAGAGGGGTTGCACGAGCAGTACTTC
>TRBV6-5|-|TRBD1|TRBJ2-1
CASSFRQGGSHNEQFF
TGTGCCAGCAGTTTCCGACAGGGGGGGTCTCACAATGAGCAGTTCTTC
>TRBV11-2|-|TRBD1|TRBJ1-1
CASSLKRTGATEAFF
TGTGCCAGCAGCTTGAAGAGGACAGGAGCCACTGAAGCTTTCTTT
>TRBV11-2|-|-|TRBJ2-7
CASSLVSAGPLYEQYF
TGTGCCAGCAGCTTAGTGTCGGCGGGGCCTCTCTACGAGCAGTACTTC
>TRBV27|-|TRBD1|TRBJ2-4
CASGTGRNIQYF
TGTGCCAGTGGGACAGGCAGAAACATTCAGTACTTC
>TRBV7-2|-|-|TRBJ2-6
CASSFNSAGANVLTF
TGTGCCAGCAGCTTTAATTCCGCTGGGGCCAACGTCCTGACTTTC
>TRBV9|-|-|TRBJ2-5
CASSVNPNTGPETQYF
TGTGCCAGCAGCGTAAACCCAAATACAGGTCCGGAGACCCAGTACTTC
>TRBV18|-|-|TRBJ2-7
CASSPATGSDSYEQYF
TGTGCCAGCTCGCCTGCGACAGGCTCCGACTCCTACGAGCAGTACTTC
>TRBV7-2|-|-|TRBJ2-1
CASSYWTDTYNEQFF
TGTGCCAGCAGCTATTGGACAGATACCTACAATGAGCAGTTCTTC
>TRBV5-4|-|-|TRBJ1-3
CASSGGWGAGNTIYF
TGTGCCAGCAGCGGTGGTTGGGGGGCTGGAAACACCATATATTTT
>TRBV27|few|-|TRBJ1-5
CASSLGRNQPQHF
TGTGCCAGCAGTTTAGGCCGCAATCAGCCCCAGCATTTT
>TRBV5-1|few|-|TRBJ1-2
CASSSGGLNYGYTF
TGCGCCAGCAGCTCCGGAGGTCTTAACTATGGCTACACCTTC
>TRBV3-1/TRBV3-2|-|-|TRBJ1-1
CASSQARNTEAFF
TGTGCCAGCAGCCAAGCCAGGAACACTGAAGCTTTCTTT
>TRBV12-5|-|-|TRBJ1-5
CASGFGQGNQPQHF
TGTGCTAGTGGTTTTGGGCAGGGCAATCAGCCCCAGCATTTT
>TRBV29-1|-|TRBD2|TRBJ2-2
CSVSTSGGPGELFF
TGCAGCGTTTCTACTAGCGGGGGGCCCGGGGAGCTGTTTTTT
>TRBV19|-|-|TRBJ1-1
CASSIMAGNTEAFF
TGTGCCAGTAGTATAATGGCAGGGAACACTGAAGCTTTCTTT
>TRBV20-1|-|-|TRBJ2-1
CSASPIAGEQFF
TGCAGTGCTAGTCCGATCGCGGGAGAGCAGTTCTTC
>TRBV4-2|-|TRBD2|TRBJ2-7
CASSSRTSGGARSYEQYF
TGTGCCAGCAGCTCCCGGACTAGCGGGGGGGCCAGGTCCTACGAGCAGTACTTC
>TRBV4-1|once|TRBD2|TRBJ2-3
CASSQETLGGGADTQYF
TGCGCCAGCAGCCAAGAAACTTTGGGCGGGGGGGCCGATACGCAGTATTTT